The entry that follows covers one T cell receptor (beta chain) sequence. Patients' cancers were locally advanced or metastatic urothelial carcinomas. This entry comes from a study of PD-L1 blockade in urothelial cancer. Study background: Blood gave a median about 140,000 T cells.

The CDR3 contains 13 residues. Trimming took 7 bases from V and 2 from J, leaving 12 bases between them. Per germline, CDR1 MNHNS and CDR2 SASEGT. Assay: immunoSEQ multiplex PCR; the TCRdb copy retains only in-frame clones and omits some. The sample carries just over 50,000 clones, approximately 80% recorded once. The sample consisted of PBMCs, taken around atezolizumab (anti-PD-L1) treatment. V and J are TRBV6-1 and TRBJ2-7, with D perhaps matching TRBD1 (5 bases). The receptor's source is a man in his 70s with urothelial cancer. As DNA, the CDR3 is TGTGCCAGCAAAACAGGCGGAGCCTACGAGCAGTACTTC. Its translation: CASKTGGAYEQYF.